This TCR beta chain appears in the sequencing data of a study of blood T cell repertoires in COVID-19. Study at large: From the United States, Italy and Spain came samples of acute and convalescent COVID-19. Sample material is recorded as cDNA or gDNA derived from T cells, B-cell-depleted T cells, or PBMCs.

In the original analysis: How many nucleated cells were present was estimated from reference gene primer amplification. TCRdb's copy holds only in-frame clones and misses some; the assay was immunoSEQ multiplex PCR. From that table come the V and J calls and clone size; the DNA was used to work out D and trimming. The sample lists 400,000 or so clones; approximately 88% were seen once. Membership in each cohort depended on participant-reported clinical history. V was pared by 6 bases and J by 2 bases, with 6 bases of the junction left unmatched. CDR1 is LGHDT, CDR2 YNNKEL, per germline (reference sequence). The CDR3 runs to 14 residues.

Sequenced input: PBMCs or T cells enriched from blood (not recorded which). The chain uses TRBV3-1 (or the pseudogene TRBV3-2) and TRBJ2-7; 8 bases agree with TRBD2. This clonotype was obtained from a woman aged 40 to 55 with acute COVID-19. CDR3 protein: CASRGSGGPYEQYF. CDR3 coding DNA: TGTGCCAGCAGAGGTTCGGGGGGGCCCTACGAGCAGTACTTC.